The 10 T cell receptor beta chains reported below all come from one sample, sequenced in a study of cytomegalovirus exposure and HLA in healthy donors. Primers for the PCR totalled 60 Vbeta and 13 Jbeta. The data were produced by immunoSEQ multiplex PCR, yet TCRdb's version contains in-frame clones alone and is incomplete. Listed are approximately 80,000 clones; 1.1% falls within the top ten. The specimen sequenced was PBMCs. These TCRs come from a woman aged 25 to 39 in good health and CMV-seronegative.

This chain links TRBV2 with TRBJ1-4; 10 bases are a match to TRBD1. The CDR3 sequence is 16 residues long. Germline CDR1 SNHLY, CDR2 FYNNEI. V lost 7 bases and J lost 8; bases outside the gene matches: 13. CDR3 in DNA: TGTGCCAGCACCCGGGCCCGGGACAGGGGAAACGAAAAACTGTTTTTT. It yields the protein CASTRARDRGNEKLFF. Together with reference TRBV2 and TRBJ1-4, the CDR3 gives the full variable domain: EPEVTQTPSHQVTQMGQEVILRCVPISNHLYFYWYRQILGQKVEFLVSFYNNEISEKSEIFDDQFSVERPDGSNFTLKIRSTKLEDSAMYFCASTRARDRGNEKLFFGSGTQLSVL.

This chain uses TRBV6-1 with TRBJ1-3; the match to TRBD1 covers 8 bases. This CDR3 comprises 15 residues. The V segment lost 7 bases and the J segment 2 bases; nucleotides outside the gene matches: 7. Germline V gene sequence: CDR1 MNHNS, CDR2 SASEGT. The chain's CDR3 is CASTVDRGTGNTIYF. The CDR3 DNA is TGTGCCAGCACAGTAGACAGGGGTACTGGAAACACCATATATTTT.

The chain employs TRBV15 and TRBJ1-6; no reliable D call. Trimming took off 3 bases at V and 9 bases at J, with 12 bases between the two ends. The CDR3 contains 14 residues. CDR1 is LNHNV and CDR2 is YYDKDF in the germline V gene (reference sequence). CDR3 sequence: CATSSTGYGSPLHF. DNA of the CDR3: TGTGCCACCAGCAGTACGGGGTACGGTTCACCCCTCCACTTT.

The rearrangement uses TRBV30 and TRBJ1-6, with 11 bases matching TRBD1. The CDR3 runs to 16 residues. Per germline, CDR1 GTSNPN and CDR2 SVGIG (reference sequence). Losses at the gene ends were 5 bases for V and 5 bases for J; bases not matched to a gene: 8. For the CDR3, the DNA is TGTGCCTGGGCCGGGACAGGGGGTTTCCATAATTCACCCCTCCACTTT. Translated: CAWAGTGGFHNSPLHF.

V gene TRBV7-9 combines with J gene TRBJ2-1, with 9 positions matching TRBD1. Unmatched junction bases numbered 6, after V lost 4 bases and J lost 5 bases. Per the germline V gene, CDR1 is SEHNR and CDR2 is FQNEAQ (reference sequence). CDR3 length: 15 residues. CDR3: CASSYFGTGNNEQFF. The CDR3 DNA reads TGTGCCAGCAGCTATTTTGGGACAGGGAACAATGAGCAGTTCTTC.

The chain links TRBV27 to TRBJ2-7; possibly TRBD1 for D (6 bases). There are 15 residues in the CDR3. Germline V lookup: CDR1 MNHEY, CDR2 SMNVEV (reference sequence). V lost 3 bases to trimming and J lost 5 bases, with 17 bases between them. The CDR3 DNA reads TGTGCCAGCAGTTTTTCCGGGACACCTAGGGACGAGCAGTACTTC. Protein product: CASSFSGTPRDEQYF.

The chain combines TRBV5-1 with TRBJ2-7, with a possible D match to TRBD2 (6 bases). Germline V gene sequence: CDR1 SGHRS, CDR2 YFSETQ. CDR3 size: 15 residues. V was trimmed by 5 bases and J by 0 bases, leaving 15 bases between them. CDR3 nucleotides: TGCGCCAGCAGAACCGGGACTTCCAACTCCTACGAGCAGTACTTC. Residues: CASRTGTSNSYEQYF.

This rearrangement joins TRBV29-1 to TRBJ1-1; D is possibly TRBD1 (6 bases). Per germline, CDR1 SQVTM and CDR2 ANQGSEA. Trimming cost V 4 bases and J 4 bases, with 13 bases left between them. The CDR3 covers 13 residues. The DNA of the CDR3 is TGCAGCGTTGGAATGGGGGCCAGCACTGAAGCTTTCTTT. Its protein product is CSVGMGASTEAFF.

The chain is built from TRBV27 and TRBJ2-3; the D gene is possibly TRBD2 (5 bases). V was shortened by 0 bases and J by 6 bases, with 7 bases between the two germline ends. Germline V gives CDR1 MNHEY, CDR2 SMNVEV (reference sequence). The CDR3 has 13 residues. The CDR3 protein is CASSLSRRDTQYF. The DNA of the CDR3 is TGTGCCAGCAGTTTATCGAGGAGGGATACGCAGTATTTT.

The chain is built from TRBV5-1 and TRBJ2-5; TRBD2 might be the D (6 bases). This CDR3 contains 15 residues. V lost 6 bases and J lost 3, with 18 bases in between. Germline lookup yields CDR1 SGHRS and CDR2 YFSETQ. The CDR3 reads CASTYQAGHEETQYF. CDR3 nucleotides: TGCGCCAGCACCTATCAAGCGGGCCACGAAGAGACCCAGTACTTC.